The entry below describes one TCR beta chain. Antigen: not known. Germline-derived CDR1 and CDR2 are SGHKS and YYEKEE (reference sequence). Between the trimmed V and J ends, which lost 5 bases and 8 bases, there was a span of 19 bases. CDR3 length: 15 residues. Deep-level running was used for the assay. Genomic DNA belonging to each subset was distributed in equal measure over several immunoSEQ plates. Clones were read by immunoSEQ multiplex PCR, and TCRdb kept only the in-frame ones, dropping some. The table has 1.4 million or so clones, approximately 98.5% seen once. This sample is part of a study of shared clonotypes between healthy human individuals. The study's findings and limits: What naive subsets generally showed was a larger estimated richness than memory subsets showed.

What was sequenced was naive CD4+ T cells sorted from blood. As to subset: CD45RA+ positively selected. The clonotype comes from a young man in good health. The chain carries TRBV5-5 and TRBJ1-4; TRBD1 might be the D (6 bases). The CDR3 loop reads CASSGDTWSSEKLFF. CDR3 DNA: TGTGCCAGCAGTGGGGACACCTGGTCGTCAGAAAAACTGTTTTTT.